The rows below give T cell receptor beta chains drawn from one sample of a study of radiotherapy plus CTLA-4 blockade in lung cancer. Data came from immunoSEQ multiplex PCR; TCRdb stores just in-frame clones and leaves some out. The sample includes 75,000 to 95,000 clones, approximately 79% of them seen just once. Sequenced material: peripheral blood, taken from a patient treated with radiotherapy plus ipilimumab. These receptors were taken from a human donor with non-small cell lung cancer that progressed on radiotherapy plus ipilimumab. CDR3s include the opening cysteine and the closing phenylalanine or tryptophan. A D gene is named only where the DNA matches it firmly. Size tells how often a clone was seen (once, few, many) or the class of an expanded clone, and some rows leave it out.

D,J,V,length,size,CDR3
.,TRBJ2-3,TRBV29-1,13,few,CSVESGLTDTQYF
.,TRBJ1-4,TRBV4-1,15,.,CASSHQEATLEKLFF
.,TRBJ2-7,TRBV30,11,.,CAWLGRQGGGF
.,TRBJ2-1,TRBV19,15,.,CASSILGGMVNEQFF
.,TRBJ1-5,TRBV7-2,15,.,CASSLGGAWSQPQHF
.,TRBJ2-5,TRBV6-1,13,.,CASRRQAGETQYF
TRBD2,TRBJ2-1,TRBV7-6,17,.,CASSPNSGESSYNEQFF
.,TRBJ2-4,TRBV15,13,.,CATSRDPPGIQYF
.,TRBJ2-3,TRBV5-1,13,.,CASSVLRTDTQYF
.,TRBJ2-5,TRBV7-3,14,.,CASSSGAYQETQYF
TRBD2,TRBJ2-7,TRBV7-3,15,.,CASSLTLAGGSEQYF
TRBD1,TRBJ1-3,TRBV6-6,14,.,CASSRQGSGNTIYF
.,TRBJ1-1,TRBV7-3,14,.,CASSLGGANTEAFF
TRBD2,.,TRBV4-1,19,.,CASSQQLPGLAGLGYEQYF
TRBD1,TRBJ1-6,TRBV30,19,.,CAWSRGASNRGRRNSPLHF
TRBD2,TRBJ2-1,TRBV28,17,.,CASSRPPSGEAYNEQFF
TRBD2,TRBJ2-1,TRBV2,13,.,CASSPGLAGDQFF
TRBD1,TRBJ1-2,TRBV4-3,15,.,CASSQDEQGASGYTF
.,TRBJ2-7,TRBV9,14,.,CASTRQSDSYEQYF
.,TRBJ2-7,TRBV11-2,14,.,CASSLGHEVREQYF
.,TRBJ1-6,TRBV9,16,.,CASSVTAGRDGSPLHF
.,TRBJ1-1,TRBV19,13,.,CASRLQGNTEAFF
.,TRBJ1-2,TRBV10-3,14,.,CAISSTGLNYGYTF
.,TRBJ2-7,TRBV7-8,13,.,CASGRDSSYEQYF
.,TRBJ2-2,TRBV7-8,19,few,CASSLGLVLTIGETGELFF
.,TRBJ2-6,TRBV7-9,14,once,CASTQGTGANVLTF
TRBD2,TRBJ2-2,TRBV2,16,.,CASRETSGGQTGELFF
.,TRBJ1-6,TRBV14,13,many,CASSLVSGSPLHF
.,TRBJ2-1,TRBV7-3,15,.,CASSLVGGGYNEQFF
TRBD1,TRBJ2-7,TRBV9,16,.,CASTFSDRGQIYEQYF
.,TRBJ1-5,TRBV7-2,15,once,CASSLDHNEYQPQHF
.,TRBJ2-2,TRBV5-1,13,.,CASSPSGTGELFF
.,.,TRBV6-6,12,.,CASASRGLEQYF
.,TRBJ1-2,TRBV5-6,14,few,CASSLVGDGYGYTF
TRBD1,TRBJ1-2,TRBV2,15,.,CASSEGTGVNYGYTF
.,TRBJ2-2,TRBV5-4,16,.,CASSPATKANTGELFF
.,TRBJ2-1,TRBV7-9,16,.,CASSPPSGYSYNEQFF
TRBD2,TRBJ2-7,TRBV28,17,.,CASSQPGLASSSYEQYF
TRBD1,TRBJ1-1,TRBV2,15,.,CASTRTGVGNTEAFF
TRBD1,TRBJ1-2,TRBV27,13,.,CASSPLTGSGYTF
.,TRBJ2-2,TRBV7-3,15,many,CASSPLAEITGELFF
.,TRBJ1-2,TRBV19,12,.,CASSKIRGGYTF
.,TRBJ1-2,TRBV5-8,13,.,CASSLDGIYGYTF
.,TRBJ1-4,TRBV19,10,.,CARNREKLFF
TRBD2,TRBJ2-1,TRBV9,15,.,CASSMTSGSYNEQFF
TRBD1,TRBJ1-1,TRBV5-8,15,.,CASSDGDRENTEAFF
TRBD1,TRBJ1-1,TRBV5-1,14,.,CASGPTGADTEAFF
TRBD2,TRBJ2-7,TRBV11-2,15,.,CASSLQLAGGYEQYF
.,TRBJ1-5,TRBV28,17,many,CASSLSPSRGAFQPQHF
.,TRBJ1-4,TRBV10-3,15,.,CAISGGGGDYEKLFF
.,TRBJ1-5,TRBV19,16,few,CASSIEGGGGNQPQHF
TRBD1,TRBJ1-5,TRBV15,15,.,CATSRSGTAVQPQHF
TRBD2,TRBJ2-3,TRBV19,18,.,CASSIGLAGGGGTDTQYF
.,TRBJ2-7,TRBV7-9,11,.,CASSPQYEQYF
.,TRBJ2-5,TRBV5-1,14,.,CASSPRDTQETQYF
.,TRBJ2-7,TRBV19,13,.,CASSIGRKYEQYF
.,TRBJ1-3,TRBV7-2,14,.,CASSFGNSGNTIYF
.,TRBJ2-3,TRBV6-6,15,.,CASSYPGQTTDTQYF